This is a list of T cell receptor beta chains from one sample in a study of T cell changes during pregnancy in multiple sclerosis. The method was immunoSEQ multiplex PCR; TCRdb's version includes in-frame clones alone and lacks a portion of them. The repertoire includes tens of thousands of clones, roughly 91% of them detected once, and roughly 1.4% sits in the top ten. Material: peripheral blood, obtained in the second trimester of pregnancy. The receptors derive from a female donor with multiple sclerosis, enrolled in a pregnancy study. Each CDR3 is given with its conserved first and last residue. D genes are given only for firm matches. Expanded clones are given a class, and other clones once, few, many or no size at all.

abundance	len	d_gene	v_gene	j_gene	CDR3aa	CDR3nt
NA	15	TRBD1	TRBV28	TRBJ1-2	CASSRPGQGAWGYTF	TGTGCCAGCAGTCGACCGGGACAGGGGGCCTGGGGCTACACCTTC
NA	12	NA	TRBV11-2	TRBJ2-1	CASSQGTYEQFF	TGTGCCAGCAGCCAGGGGACCTATGAGCAGTTCTTC
NA	14	NA	TRBV12-1	TRBJ1-5	CASSFTYSNQPQHF	TGTGCCAGCAGCTTTACATATAGCAATCAGCCCCAGCATTTT
NA	13	NA	TRBV7-2	TRBJ1-2	CASSLDTYYGYTF	TGTGCCAGCAGCTTGGACACCTACTATGGCTACACCTTC
NA	13	NA	TRBV10-3	TRBJ1-2	CATRLGQDYGYTF	TGTGCCACCCGTTTAGGACAAGACTATGGCTACACCTTC
NA	17	TRBD1	TRBV13	TRBJ1-4	CASSTYLPGQPNEKLFF	TGTGCCAGCAGCACATACCTTCCGGGACAGCCTAATGAAAAACTGTTTTTT
NA	16	NA	TRBV19	TRBJ2-1	CASSKGLRLVYNEQFF	TGTGCCAGTAGTAAGGGACTGAGGTTGGTTTACAATGAGCAGTTCTTC
NA	14	NA	TRBV2	TRBJ1-5	CASRSGLSNQPQHF	TGTGCCAGCAGATCGGGACTTAGCAATCAGCCCCAGCATTTT
NA	15	TRBD1	TRBV5-1	TRBJ1-6	CASSSTGMGNSPLHF	TGCGCCAGCAGCTCGACAGGGATGGGCAATTCACCCCTCCACTTT
once	15	TRBD1	TRBV10-3	TRBJ2-2	CAISKSDRGTGELFF	TGTGCCATCAGTAAATCGGACAGGGGCACCGGGGAGCTGTTTTTT
NA	18	TRBD2	TRBV7-2	TRBJ2-1	CASSLDWRASGGYNEQFF	TGTGCCAGCAGCTTAGATTGGCGAGCTAGCGGGGGGTACAATGAGCAGTTCTTC
NA	17	TRBD2	TRBV5-6	TRBJ2-7	CASSPLRGLAGSYEQYF	TGTGCCAGCAGCCCCCTCAGGGGACTAGCGGGGAGCTACGAGCAGTACTTC
NA	14	NA	TRBV5-8	TRBJ2-1	CASSLVSGDNEQFF	TGTGCCAGCAGCTTAGTTTCGGGAGACAATGAGCAGTTCTTC
NA	13	NA	TRBV27	TRBJ1-2	CASSFRANYGYTF	TGTGCCAGCAGTTTCCGAGCTAACTATGGCTACACCTTC
NA	15	TRBD2	TRBV5-1	TRBJ2-1	CASSAGLAENNEQFF	TGCGCCAGCAGCGCAGGACTAGCGGAGAACAATGAGCAGTTCTTC
few	14	NA	TRBV27	TRBJ2-2	CASSFIRNTGELFF	TGTGCCAGCAGTTTTATCAGGAACACCGGGGAGCTGTTTTTT
NA	14	TRBD1	TRBV6-5	TRBJ2-4	CASRQGQQKNIQYF	TGTGCCAGCAGACAGGGACAGCAAAAAAACATTCAGTACTTC
once	18	TRBD1	TRBV4-3	TRBJ1-1	CASSQDRLDRGLNTEAFF	TGCGCCAGCAGCCAAGATCGACTGGACAGGGGACTGAACACTGAAGCTTTCTTT
NA	14	TRBD1	TRBV6-1	TRBJ2-7	CASREGQTQKGQYF	TGTGCCAGCAGAGAGGGACAGACCCAGAAGGGGCAGTACTTC
NA	15	NA	TRBV6-6	TRBJ1-5	CASSSPGQKYQPQHF	TGTGCCAGCAGTTCCCCTGGACAGAAATATCAGCCCCAGCATTTT
once	14	TRBD1	TRBV5-1	TRBJ2-3	CASRLTGGADTQYF	TGCGCCAGCAGACTAACAGGGGGCGCAGATACGCAGTATTTT
NA	17	NA	TRBV5-1	TRBJ2-1	CASSLVLGGPVYNEQFF	TGCGCCAGCAGCCTCGTATTGGGGGGGCCGGTATACAATGAGCAGTTCTTC
NA	14	NA	TRBV28	TRBJ1-5	CAITARALRQPQHF	TGTGCTATTACGGCCAGGGCCTTGCGACAGCCCCAGCATTTT
NA	14	NA	TRBV6-5	TRBJ2-2	CASSYSGEAGELFF	TGTGCCAGCAGTTACTCAGGGGAAGCCGGGGAGCTGTTTTTT
NA	12	NA	TRBV10-3	TRBJ1-1	CAISGGWGEAFF	TGTGCCATCAGTGGAGGGTGGGGTGAAGCTTTCTTT
NA	15	NA	TRBV7-2	TRBJ2-3	CASSIAGRDTDTQYF	TGTGCCAGCAGCATAGCCGGGCGGGACACAGATACGCAGTATTTT
few	13	NA	TRBV5-1	TRBJ2-1	CASSFGQGNEQFF	TGCGCCAGCAGCTTCGGCCAGGGCAATGAGCAGTTCTTC
NA	16	TRBD1	TRBV7-2	TRBJ1-5	CASSLEGARPGQPQHF	TGTGCCAGCAGCTTAGAGGGGGCGCGGCCCGGTCAGCCCCAGCATTTT
NA	14	NA	TRBV15	TRBJ1-3	CATSSGGPGNTIYF	TGTGCCACCAGCAGTGGAGGACCTGGAAACACCATATATTTT
NA	13	TRBD1	TRBV2	TRBJ1-2	CASIRQGADGYTF	TGTGCCAGCATCAGACAGGGGGCGGATGGCTACACCTTC
few	13	NA	TRBV7-8	TRBJ1-1	CASTNPGITEAFF	TGTGCCAGCACCAATCCGGGAATCACTGAAGCTTTCTTT
NA	14	NA	TRBV19	TRBJ1-2	CASSTVAGGYGYTF	TGTGCCAGTAGTACCGTCGCGGGAGGGTATGGCTACACCTTC
NA	13	NA	TRBV7-9	TRBJ1-2	CASSVDSFHLSQF	TGTGCCAGCAGCGTGGACAGCTTCCACCTATCCCAGTTC
NA	15	TRBD2	TRBV15	TRBJ2-1	CATSRGAGPGGEQFF	TGTGCCACCAGCAGAGGGGCGGGCCCGGGAGGTGAGCAGTTCTTC